This T cell receptor (beta chain) was found in a study of blood T cell repertoires in COVID-19. Overall study: Acute and convalescent COVID-19 specimens originated in the United States, Italy and Spain. T cells, B-cell-depleted T cells, or PBMCs supplied cDNA or gDNA.

Assay used: immunoSEQ multiplex PCR; TCRdb lists only in-frame clones, some missing. The sample holds hundreds of thousands of clones, 70% to 90% seen once. This TCR derives from a man aged 70 or older with acute or convalescent COVID-19. What was sequenced was peripheral blood.

CDR3 nucleotides: TGTGCCAGCAGCCGTAACTCAGGAATCTCTGGAAACACCATATATTTT. Its protein product is CASSRNSGISGNTIYF. The V and J genes are TRBV5-8 and TRBJ1-3; D ambiguous. V lost 4 bases to trimming and J lost 0 bases, with 14 bases between them. The CDR3 is 16 amino acids. Germline V lookup: CDR1 SGHTS, CDR2 YDEGEE.